Below are 9 T cell receptor beta chains sequenced from a single sample in a study of blood T cell repertoires in COVID-19. Produced via immunoSEQ multiplex PCR; TCRdb's table is partial and in-frame only. The sample lists approximately 75,000 clones, 75% to 90% occurring once. Sequencing was performed on peripheral blood. All receptors derive from an elderly man with COVID-19, enrolled during active disease.

The rearrangement joins TRBV15 to TRBJ2-1; 11 positions match TRBD1. Germline CDR1 and CDR2: LNHNV and YYDKDF (reference sequence). CDR3 length: 15 residues. J was trimmed by 3 bases and V by 4 bases; bases with no gene match: 2. CDR3 loop: CATSIGTGGYNEQFF. The CDR3 nucleotides are TGTGCCACCAGCATAGGGACAGGGGGCTACAATGAGCAGTTCTTC. Variable domain in full (rest from reference TRBV15 and TRBJ2-1): DAMVIQNPRYQVTQFGKPVTLSCSQTLNHNVMYWYQQKSSQAPKLLFHYYDKDFNNEADTPDNFQSRRPNTSFCFLDIRSPGLGDTAMYLCATSIGTGGYNEQFFGPGTRLTVL.

Only one count was recorded for this clone. The rearrangement links TRBV4-3 to TRBJ1-1, with a possible D match to TRBD1 (5 bases). Germline CDR1 reads LGHNA; CDR2 reads YSLEER. CDR3 length: 13 residues. Trimming removed 4 bases from V and 4 bases from J, with 10 bases in between. DNA for the CDR3: TGCGCCAGCAGCCCTGGGGGGGTCACTGAAGCTTTCTTT. It yields the protein CASSPGGVTEAFF.

The J gene is TRBJ1-1, the V gene TRBV3-1 (or the pseudogene TRBV3-2); D uncertain. The V end lost 1 base, the J end lost 4 bases, and 7 bases lay between the germline ends. Germline CDR1 is LGHDT and CDR2 is YNNKEL (reference sequence). The CDR3 covers 13 residues. This CDR3 is CASSQGTGTEAFF. The CDR3 DNA reads TGTGCCAGCAGCCAAGGTACGGGCACTGAAGCTTTCTTT.

This chain connects TRBV11-3 to TRBJ1-1, with 7 nucleotides matching TRBD1. The CDR3 covers 15 residues. Per germline, CDR1 SGHNT and CDR2 YENEEA. Unmatched junction bases numbered 9, after V lost 3 bases and J lost 5 bases. For the CDR3, the DNA is TGTGCCAGCAGCTTCCGACAGGGCTGGGGAACTGAAGCTTTCTTT. Its translation: CASSFRQGWGTEAFF. The complete variable domain, with remaining parts taken from reference TRBV11-3 and TRBJ1-1, reads EAGVVQSPRYKIIEKKQPVAFWCNPISGHNTLYWYLQNLGQGPELLIRYENEEAVDDSQLPKDRFSAERLKGVDSTLKIQPAELGDSAVYLCASSFRQGWGTEAFFGQGTRLTVV.

The genes are TRBV4-3 and TRBJ1-2, with D hard to call. The CDR3 sequence is 14 residues long. Germline CDR1 LGHNA, CDR2 YSLEER. Trimming pared 1 base from V and 4 bases from J, leaving 10 bases between. In DNA form, the CDR3 reads TGCGCCAGCAGCCAAGGGGCCTTAGGCTATGGCTACACCTTC. Encoded protein: CASSQGALGYGYTF.

The rearrangement links TRBV2 to TRBJ2-5; 11 bases map to TRBD1. From germline, CDR1 is SNHLY and CDR2 FYNNEI. This CDR3 is built from 13 residues. Trimming took 7 bases from V and 5 from J; bases not matched to a gene: 3. In DNA form, the CDR3 reads TGTGCCAGCAATGGACAGGGGGCCGAGACCCAGTACTTC. Amino acids: CASNGQGAETQYF. The full variable domain, its missing parts supplied by reference TRBV2 and TRBJ2-5, is EPEVTQTPSHQVTQMGQEVILRCVPISNHLYFYWYRQILGQKVEFLVSFYNNEISEKSEIFDDQFSVERPDGSNFTLKIRSTKLEDSAMYFCASNGQGAETQYFGPGTRLLVL.

The gene calls are TRBV23-1 and TRBJ1-2, with 7 bases aligning to TRBD1. Being an ORF, TRBV23-1 has a function that is uncertain. V was pared by 2 bases and J by 5 bases, with 5 bases of the junction left unmatched. The CDR3 sequence is 14 residues long. DNA for the CDR3: TGCGCCAGCAGTCAACGGGGCAGGGGGTATGGCTACACCTTC. It codes for CASSQRGRGYGYTF.

The genes are TRBV4-1 and TRBJ1-5; no reliable D call. Between the trimmed V and J ends, which lost 0 bases and 0 bases, there was a span of 6 bases. The germline gives CDR1 MGHRA, CDR2 YSYEKL. This CDR3 is built from 15 residues. This CDR3 reads CASSQDGFSNQPQHF. DNA of the CDR3: TGCGCCAGCAGCCAAGACGGGTTTAGCAATCAGCCCCAGCATTTT.

The gene calls are TRBV15 and TRBJ1-3; perhaps TRBD1 as D (5 bases). From germline, CDR1 is LNHNV and CDR2 YYDKDF (reference sequence). Trimming pared 0 bases from V and 7 bases from J, leaving 13 bases between. The CDR3 covers 15 residues. CDR3 bases: TGTGCCACCAGCAGAGATGGAGGGGCAAGGAACACCATATATTTT. Its protein product is CATSRDGGARNTIYF.